These 18 T cell receptor beta chains share one sample of origin, sequenced in a study of cytomegalovirus exposure and HLA in healthy donors. Use of 60 Vbeta and 13 Jbeta primers characterized the PCR. Profiled with immunoSEQ multiplex PCR; TCRdb holds only in-frame clones, not every one. The sample consists of 90,000 to 110,000 clones, 69% of them appearing once. The sample was PBMCs. These TCRs come from a woman in her sixties or seventies in good health and CMV-seropositive.

J is TRBJ1-3 and V is TRBV2; 9 bases align to TRBD1. Germline V gene data show CDR1 as SNHLY and CDR2 as FYNNEI. This CDR3 has 15 residues. The trim removed 1 base at V and 3 bases at J, leaving 1 base unmatched. The CDR3 loop is CASSEGTGVGNTIYF. DNA of the CDR3: TGTGCCAGCAGTGAAGGGACAGGGGTTGGAAACACCATATATTTT.

This chain connects TRBV11-3 to TRBJ2-3; TRBD2 matches 7 bases. This CDR3 has 16 amino acids. Germline V lookup: CDR1 SGHNT, CDR2 YENEEA. V shed 1 base and J 3 bases; nucleotides not matched to a gene: 7. In DNA, the CDR3 is TGTGCCAGCAGCTTAGCTTCGGGGGGACCTACAGATACGCAGTATTTT. Its translation: CASSLASGGPTDTQYF. The full variable domain, rest sourced from reference TRBV11-3 and TRBJ2-3, is EAGVVQSPRYKIIEKKQPVAFWCNPISGHNTLYWYLQNLGQGPELLIRYENEEAVDDSQLPKDRFSAERLKGVDSTLKIQPAELGDSAVYLCASSLASGGPTDTQYFGPGTRLTVL.

The J gene is TRBJ2-3, the V gene TRBV2; 9 bases match TRBD2. Germline CDR1 SNHLY, CDR2 FYNNEI. The CDR3 is 15 amino acids. V gave up 4 bases and J gave up 8 bases; unmatched junction bases: 10. CDR3 protein: CASSVPGLLAGTQYF. The DNA of the CDR3 is TGTGCCAGCAGTGTTCCCGGACTACTAGCGGGTACGCAGTATTTT.

The V call is TRBV27, the J call TRBJ1-2; 7 bases align to TRBD1. Germline V lookup: CDR1 MNHEY, CDR2 SMNVEV (reference sequence). V was clipped by 5 bases and J by 3 bases; unmatched bases: 9. The CDR3 contains 15 residues. CDR3 in DNA: TGTGCCAGCAGTATCGGGACAGTACCATACTATGGCTACACCTTC. It yields the protein CASSIGTVPYYGYTF.

Here the CDR3 DNA reads TGCGCCAGCAGCGCGACACCGGGGGACGGGGCCAACGTCCTGACTTTC. As protein: CASSATPGDGANVLTF. The V gene is TRBV5-1, the J gene TRBJ2-6; tentative D call: TRBD2 (6 bases). CDR3 length equals 16 residues. Germline V gene data show CDR1 as SGHRS and CDR2 as YFSETQ. The germline V and J ends were trimmed by 4 bases and 4 bases, with 15 bases remaining between them.

The V call is TRBV5-1, the J call TRBJ1-2; D is perhaps TRBD1 (5 bases). Germline values: CDR1 SGHRS, CDR2 YFSETQ. The germline V and J ends were trimmed by 5 bases and 6 bases, with 17 bases remaining between them. This CDR3 is 14 amino acids long. Here the CDR3 DNA reads TGCGCCAGCAGTTTCGGGGACTACGATGATGGCTACACCTTC. This gives the protein CASSFGDYDDGYTF.

V and J are TRBV19 and TRBJ2-7, with a possible D match to TRBD2 (5 bases). V was trimmed by 7 bases and J by 0 bases, leaving 10 bases between them. The CDR3 contains 13 residues. Germline CDR1 LNHDA, CDR2 SQIVND (reference sequence). CDR3 nucleotide sequence: TGTGCCAGTAAGCTAAGCGGCTCCTACGAGCAGTACTTC. This translates into CASKLSGSYEQYF.

V usage is TRBV18 and J usage is TRBJ1-6; a possible D gene is TRBD1 (5 bases). CDR1 is KGHSH, CDR2 LQKENI, per germline. The CDR3 totals 13 residues. Trimming took off 6 bases at V and 7 bases at J, with 10 bases between the two ends. CDR3 in amino acids: CASSGAENSPLHF. The CDR3 DNA follows: TGTGCCAGCTCTGGGGCAGAGAATTCACCCCTCCACTTT.

This clone was picked up a small number of times. This chain connects TRBV2 to TRBJ2-1, with D possibly being TRBD1 (6 bases). The CDR3 totals 15 residues. V was trimmed by 5 bases and J by 7 bases, leaving 18 bases between them. Germline V gene data show CDR1 as SNHLY and CDR2 as FYNNEI. For the CDR3, the DNA is TGTGCCAGCAGTAGGGAGACAGGATCCGGGAATGAGCAGTTCTTC. Amino acids: CASSRETGSGNEQFF.

The chain has TRBV15 and TRBJ1-2; D is possibly TRBD1 (6 bases). Trimming removed 0 bases from V and 4 bases from J, with 12 bases in between. Germline V lookup: CDR1 LNHNV, CDR2 YYDKDF (reference sequence). The CDR3 length is 15 residues. CDR3 coding DNA: TGTGCCACCAGCAGAGAGTCGGCAGGGGCCTATGGCTACACCTTC. Translating gives CATSRESAGAYGYTF.

This clone was detected a few times. This chain uses TRBV30 with TRBJ1-2; D is unclear. The V and J ends lost 4 bases and 8 bases respectively, with 14 bases between them. Germline V gene lookup returns CDR1 GTSNPN and CDR2 SVGIG (reference sequence). This CDR3 spans 12 amino acids. The CDR3, as DNA: TGTGCCTGGACGGAGGAATTGGGCGGCTACACCTTC. It codes for CAWTEELGGYTF. The full variable domain, with the rest looked up from reference TRBV30 and TRBJ1-2, is SQTIHQWPATLVQPVGSPLSLECTVEGTSNPNLYWYRQAAGRGLQLLFYSVGIGQISSEVPQNLSASRPQDRQFILSSKKLLLSDSGFYLCAWTEELGGYTFGSGTRLTVV.

The chain uses TRBV11-3 and TRBJ2-7; maybe TRBD2 (5 bases). This CDR3 is 14 amino acids long. Germline values: CDR1 SGHNT, CDR2 YENEEA. Trimming stripped 2 bases from V and 9 bases from J, with 17 bases between. The CDR3 coding sequence is TGTGCCAGCAGCTTACGGAGGCGGCACTTTCCGCAGTACTTC. It yields the protein CASSLRRRHFPQYF.

The chain couples TRBV5-1 to TRBJ1-1, with D possibly TRBD1 on 5 matching bases. The germline V gene encodes CDR1 SGHRS and CDR2 YFSETQ. The CDR3 totals 13 residues. The V and J ends lost 5 bases and 1 base respectively, with 9 bases between them. The CDR3 region is CASSTQENTEAFF. The CDR3 DNA reads TGCGCCAGCAGTACACAGGAGAACACTGAAGCTTTCTTT.

V is TRBV10-2 and J is TRBJ2-7, with D unclear. The CDR3 length is 16 residues. Germline V gene data show CDR1 as WSHSY and CDR2 as SAAADI. Trimming removed 0 bases at V and 4 bases at J, with 16 bases between. The CDR3 here is CASSESNQAGAYEQYF. DNA for the CDR3: TGCGCCAGCAGTGAGTCGAATCAGGCAGGCGCGTACGAGCAGTACTTC.

The chain uses TRBV5-8 and TRBJ1-5; TRBD1 aligns across 12 bases. The CDR3 totals 15 residues. Germline lookup yields CDR1 SGHTS and CDR2 YDEGEE. Trimming removed 7 bases from V and 6 bases from J; junction bases left unmatched: 8. The CDR3 here is CASRPRDRGLQPQHF. DNA of the CDR3: TGTGCCAGCCGCCCAAGGGACAGGGGGCTTCAGCCCCAGCATTTT.

In the case of this clone: Other DNA sequences of this sample code for an identical CDR3. The CDR3 spells CASSLGLGGRETQYF. CDR3 coding DNA: TGTGCCAGCAGCTTAGGATTGGGGGGGAGAGAGACCCAGTACTTC. V usage is TRBV7-2 and J usage is TRBJ2-5; 7 nucleotides match TRBD2. Germline V gene lookup returns CDR1 SGHTA and CDR2 FQGNSA. CDR3 length equals 15 residues. V gave up 1 base and J gave up 4 bases; unmatched junction bases: 6. Filled out from reference TRBV7-2 and TRBJ2-5, the complete variable domain reads GAGVSQSPSNKVTEKGKDVELRCDPISGHTALYWYRQSLGQGLEFLIYFQGNSAPDKSGLPSDRFSAERTGGSVSTLTIQRTQQEDSAVYLCASSLGLGGRETQYFGPGTRLLVL.

This chain connects TRBV5-4 to TRBJ2-2, with TRBD2 matching over 8 bases. Per the germline V gene, CDR1 is SGHNT and CDR2 is YYREEE (reference sequence). The CDR3 runs 15 residues. V trimming: 5 bases; J trimming: 1 base; junction bases outside the gene matches: 4. The CDR3 loop is CASSFSGMNTGELFF. CDR3 nucleotides: TGTGCCAGCAGTTTTAGCGGGATGAACACCGGGGAGCTGTTTTTT. Combining the CDR3 with reference TRBV5-4 and TRBJ2-2 gives the whole variable domain ETGVTQSPTHLIKTRGQQVTLRCSSQSGHNTVSWYQQALGQGPQFIFQYYREEENGRGNFPPRFSGLQFPNYSSELNVNALELDDSALYLCASSFSGMNTGELFFGEGSRLTVL.

This rearrangement joins TRBV5-1 to TRBJ2-3; 7 bases map to TRBD1. The V gene end was trimmed by 4 bases and the J gene end by 2 bases; junction bases not matched to a gene: 7. Germline lookup yields CDR1 SGHRS and CDR2 YFSETQ. The CDR3 is 15 residues long. CDR3 amino acids: CASSTTGPHTDTQYF. The CDR3, as DNA: TGCGCCAGCAGCACGACAGGGCCCCACACAGATACGCAGTATTTT.